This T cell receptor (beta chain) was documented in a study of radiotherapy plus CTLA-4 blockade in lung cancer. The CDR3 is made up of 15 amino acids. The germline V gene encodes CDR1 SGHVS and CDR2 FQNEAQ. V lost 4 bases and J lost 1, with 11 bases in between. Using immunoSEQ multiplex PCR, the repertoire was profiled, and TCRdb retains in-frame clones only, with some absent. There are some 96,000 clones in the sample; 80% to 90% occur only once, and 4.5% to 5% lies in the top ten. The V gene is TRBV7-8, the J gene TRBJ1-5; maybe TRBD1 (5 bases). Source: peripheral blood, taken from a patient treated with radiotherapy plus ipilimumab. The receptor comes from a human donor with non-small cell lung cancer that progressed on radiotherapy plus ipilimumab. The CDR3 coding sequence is TGTGCCAGCAGCTCTGGGACGCTCAGCAATCAGCCCCAGCATTTT. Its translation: CASSSGTLSNQPQHF.